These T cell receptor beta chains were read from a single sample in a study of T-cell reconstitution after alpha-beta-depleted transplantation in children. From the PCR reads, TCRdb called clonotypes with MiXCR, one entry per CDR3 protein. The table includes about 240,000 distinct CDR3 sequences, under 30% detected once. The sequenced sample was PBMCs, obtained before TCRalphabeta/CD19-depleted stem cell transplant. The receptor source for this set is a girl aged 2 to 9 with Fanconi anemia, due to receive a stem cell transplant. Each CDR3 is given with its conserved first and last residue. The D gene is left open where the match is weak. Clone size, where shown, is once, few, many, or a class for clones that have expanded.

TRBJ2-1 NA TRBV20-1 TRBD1 CSATTGTAYNEQFF TGCAGTGCTACCACCGGGACAGCCTACAATGAGCAGTTCTTC
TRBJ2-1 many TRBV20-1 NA CSARDLRMEGIHNEQFF TGCAGTGCTAGGGACCTAAGAATGGAAGGGATCCACAATGAGCAGTTCTTC
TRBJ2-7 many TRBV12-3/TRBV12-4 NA CASSRFLAFSSYEQYF TGTGCCAGCAGTCGCTTCCTAGCCTTTAGCTCCTACGAGCAGTACTTC
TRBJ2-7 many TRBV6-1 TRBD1 CASSETGLGEQYF TGTGCCAGCAGTGAGACAGGGCTTGGAGAGCAGTACTTC
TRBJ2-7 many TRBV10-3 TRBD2 CAISETGTSGRRYEQYF TGTGCCATCAGTGAAACCGGGACTAGCGGGAGGAGGTACGAGCAGTACTTC
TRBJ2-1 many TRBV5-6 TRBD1 CASSSRTRDRQRSEQFF TGTGCCAGCAGCTCCCGCACCCGGGACAGACAACGGTCTGAGCAGTTCTTC
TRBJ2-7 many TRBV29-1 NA CSVRTGAAYEQYF TGCAGCGTTCGTACCGGGGCCGCCTACGAGCAGTACTTC
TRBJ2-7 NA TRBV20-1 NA CSGKQITRSYEQYF TGCAGTGGGAAACAGATTACTCGCTCCTACGAGCAGTACTTC
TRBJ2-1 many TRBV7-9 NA CASSVTHNEQFF TGTGCCAGCAGCGTTACACACAATGAGCAGTTCTTC
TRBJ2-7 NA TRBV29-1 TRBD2 CSVEGTAGDYEQYF TGCAGCGTTGAAGGTACGGCGGGGGACTACGAGCAGTACTTC
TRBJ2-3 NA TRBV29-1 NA CSVLGSGSTDTQYF TGCAGCGTATTGGGCAGCGGATCCACAGATACGCAGTATTTT
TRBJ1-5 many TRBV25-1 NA CASSNGRSNQPQHF TGTGCCAGCAGTAATGGGAGGAGCAATCAGCCCCAGCATTTT